This T cell receptor beta chain was recovered during a study of shared clonotypes between healthy human individuals. Study as a whole: Per donor, three plates held CD4 naive cells, three held CD4 memory, two held CD8 naive and one held CD8 memory.

Investigators divided CD4+ cells into CD45RA+ naive and CD45RA-negative memory subsets. Germline trimming cut 2 bases from V and 6 bases from J; bases unmatched to any gene: 10. The CDR3 sequence is 17 residues long. Germline V gives CDR1 SGHAT, CDR2 FQNNGV. Sorted-subset replicate PCR reactions were performed with about 200 ng DNA, corresponding to 25,000 to 35,000 T cell genomes. The method was immunoSEQ multiplex PCR; TCRdb's version includes in-frame clones alone and lacks a portion of them. The sample lists roughly 1,100,000 clones, about 75% occurring once. Source material: memory CD4+ T cells sorted from blood. Subset described: CD45RA-negative fraction. The clonotype comes from a young man in good health. The chain carries TRBV11-2 and TRBJ2-3, with TRBD2 matching 11 bases. In nucleotides, the CDR3 is TGTGCCAGCAGCTTATACGGCCCACTAGCGGGGGAGGATACGCAGTATTTT. Its protein product is CASSLYGPLAGEDTQYF.